What follows are 15 T cell receptor beta chains derived from one specimen sequenced in a study of shared clonotypes between healthy human individuals. Profiled with immunoSEQ multiplex PCR; TCRdb holds only in-frame clones, not every one. Of roughly 2.5 million clones detected, approximately 92% appear once; the ten largest clones hold around 0.15%. What was sequenced was naive CD4+ T cells sorted from blood. Subset in this sample: CD45RA+ positively selected. These receptors all stem from a young man in good health.

The V gene is TRBV30, the J gene TRBJ2-5; tentatively, D is TRBD1 (5 bases). Trimming stripped 5 bases from V and 5 bases from J, with 12 bases between. The CDR3 consists of 12 residues. The V gene's germline CDR1 is GTSNPN and CDR2 SVGIG (reference sequence). DNA for the CDR3: TGTGCCTGGGATCAGGGTGTGGAGACCCAGTACTTC. Translating gives CAWDQGVETQYF.

This clone was seen once. The chain recombines TRBV30 with TRBJ1-4, with 8 bases fitting TRBD1. Losses at the gene ends were 7 bases for V and 4 bases for J; bases not matched to a gene: 2. Germline loops: CDR1 GTSNPN, CDR2 SVGIG (reference sequence). The CDR3 is 12 amino acids. The CDR3 reads CALDRDNEKLFF. In DNA, the CDR3 is TGTGCCTTGGACAGGGATAATGAAAAACTGTTTTTT.

The rearrangement links TRBV7-2 to TRBJ2-5, with TRBD2 matching over 14 bases. Looked up from germline, CDR1 is SGHTA and CDR2 is FQGNSA. V was clipped by 5 bases and J by 5 bases; unmatched bases: 7. The CDR3 runs to 16 residues. The DNA of the CDR3 is TGTGCCAGCAGCGTAGGGACTAGCGGGAGTTGGGAGACCCAGTACTTC. It is translated as CASSVGTSGSWETQYF.

The chain couples TRBV5-1 to TRBJ1-2; 10 bases map to TRBD1. This CDR3 is 14 amino acids long. J lost 8 bases, V lost 0 bases, and 4 bases had no gene match. In germline, CDR1 is SGHRS, CDR2 YFSETQ. As DNA, the CDR3 is TGCGCCAGCAGCTTGGGGGACAGGGGAGCAGGCTACACCTTC. Protein product: CASSLGDRGAGYTF.

J is TRBJ1-5 and V is TRBV25-1; no definite D call. The CDR3 extends over 13 amino acids. V was trimmed by 3 bases and J by 3 bases, leaving 6 bases between them. The germline gives CDR1 MGHDK, CDR2 SYGVNS. The CDR3 region is CASSERLNQPQHF. The CDR3, as DNA: TGTGCCAGCAGTGAGAGACTCAATCAGCCCCAGCATTTT.

The chain links TRBV5-1 to TRBJ2-1; D remains unclear. V lost 0 bases and J lost 0, with 7 bases in between. Germline CDR1 SGHRS, CDR2 YFSETQ. The CDR3 contains 15 residues. The CDR3 spells CASSLDQASYNEQFF. CDR3 DNA: TGCGCCAGCAGCTTGGATCAGGCCTCCTACAATGAGCAGTTCTTC.

The genes are TRBV7-3 and TRBJ2-3; perhaps TRBD1 as D (6 bases). V shed 3 bases and J shed 1 base, with 17 bases lying between them. Germline V CDR1 and CDR2: SGHTA, FQGTGA. The CDR3 runs 17 residues. CDR3 sequence reads: CASSLGAGTDRTDTQYF. CDR3 nucleotide sequence: TGTGCCAGCAGCTTGGGGGCAGGGACCGACCGCACAGATACGCAGTATTTT.

Remarks on this clone: At the DNA level, this CDR3 is encoded by other sequences in the same sample as well. V gene TRBV18 combines with J gene TRBJ1-3; the D gene is possibly TRBD1 (5 bases). Between the trimmed V and J ends, which lost 3 bases and 4 bases, there was a span of 10 bases. Germline V CDR1 and CDR2: KGHSH, LQKENI. The CDR3 has 14 residues. The CDR3 reads CASSPGGSGNTIYF. DNA of the CDR3: TGTGCCAGCTCACCCGGGGGGTCCGGAAACACCATATATTTT.

V usage is TRBV2 and J usage is TRBJ2-7; no reliable D call. CDR3 size: 14 residues. Germline assignment: CDR1 SNHLY and CDR2 FYNNEI. V was pared by 7 bases and J by 1 base, with 14 bases between. The CDR3 sequence is CASTSSQGSYEQYF. The CDR3 DNA follows: TGTGCCAGCACCTCGAGTCAAGGATCCTACGAGCAGTACTTC.

This clone was counted once. The rearrangement joins TRBV7-9 to TRBJ2-7; 9 positions match TRBD1. V gave up 3 bases and J gave up 3 bases; unmatched junction bases: 9. The germline V gene encodes CDR1 SEHNR and CDR2 FQNEAQ (reference sequence). The CDR3 consists of 16 residues. For the CDR3, the DNA is TGTGCCAGCAGCTTCGTCCGGGACAGGGCATACTACGAGCAGTACTTC. It codes for CASSFVRDRAYYEQYF.

V is TRBV27 and J is TRBJ2-5; 7 bases match TRBD2. CDR1 is MNHEY, CDR2 SMNVEV, per germline (reference sequence). V dropped 2 bases and J dropped 5; count of bases not matched to a gene: 5. The CDR3 loop spans 14 amino acids. The chain's CDR3 is CASSLSGLVETQYF. Here the CDR3 DNA reads TGTGCCAGCAGTTTAAGTGGACTAGTGGAGACCCAGTACTTC.

In the case of this clone: Other DNA sequences from this sample encode an identical CDR3 as well. This chain uses TRBV30 with TRBJ2-7; D may be TRBD2 (5 bases). Germline V gene lookup returns CDR1 GTSNPN and CDR2 SVGIG (reference sequence). The CDR3 extends over 12 amino acids. Trimming removed 0 bases from V and 3 bases from J, with 6 bases in between. This CDR3 is CAWSVGSYEQYF. Written as DNA, the CDR3 is TGTGCCTGGAGTGTTGGGAGCTACGAGCAGTACTTC.

The V call is TRBV19, the J call TRBJ1-5; D not resolved. The CDR3 length is 15 residues. Germline V CDR1 and CDR2: LNHDA, SQIVND (reference sequence). V was trimmed by 3 bases and J by 0 bases, leaving 9 bases between them. The CDR3 nucleotides read TGTGCCAGTAGTATCAAACAGAATAGCAATCAGCCCCAGCATTTT. Amino acids: CASSIKQNSNQPQHF.

In its sample, this clone was seen a few times. The chain links TRBV4-1 to TRBJ1-6, with TRBD1 as a possible D gene (6 bases). Trimming shortened V by 0 bases and J by 6 bases, and 12 bases separated the two germline ends. This CDR3 is 16 amino acids long. Per the germline V gene, CDR1 is MGHRA and CDR2 is YSYEKL. The DNA for the CDR3 is TGCGCCAGCAGCCAAGATGGGGGGCAGACTAATTCACCCCTCCACTTT. Protein: CASSQDGGQTNSPLHF.

The CDR3 sequence is CASSPRRSNTEAFF. The CDR3 DNA reads as TGTGCCAGCAGTCCGAGGAGATCGAACACTGAAGCTTTCTTT. V and J are TRBV25-1 and TRBJ1-1, with no clear D. Trimming shortened V by 5 bases and J by 1 base, and 11 bases separated the two germline ends. Germline assignment: CDR1 MGHDK and CDR2 SYGVNS. The CDR3 loop spans 14 amino acids. Supplemented by reference TRBV25-1 and TRBJ1-1, the full variable domain reads EADIYQTPRYLVIGTGKKITLECSQTMGHDKMYWYQQDPGMELHLIHYSYGVNSTEKGDLSSESTVSRIRTEHFPLTLESARPSHTSQYLCASSPRRSNTEAFFGQGTRLTVV.